Following are 24 T cell receptor beta chains from one sample sequenced in a study of blood T cell repertoires in COVID-19. Sequenced by immunoSEQ multiplex PCR; TCRdb stores in-frame clones only, minus some. The table records around 240,000 clones, 65% to 90% of them present only once. Sequencing was performed on peripheral blood. The receptors stem from a woman between 50 and 59 years old with acute or convalescent COVID-19.

The V gene is TRBV23-1, the J gene TRBJ2-3; D not resolved. TRBV23-1 falls under the ORF class, with uncertain function. The CDR3 covers 14 residues. Trimming stripped 5 bases from V and 2 bases from J, with 11 bases between. This chain's CDR3 is CASSSYRHTDTQYF. The DNA of the CDR3 is TGCGCCAGCAGTTCCTACCGACACACAGATACGCAGTATTTT.

The chain combines TRBV6-2 or TRBV6-3 with TRBJ2-3, with 7 bases that match TRBD2. The germline V gene has CDR1 MNHEY and CDR2 SVGEGT. With V trimmed by 5 bases and J by 2 bases, 10 bases remained unmatched. This CDR3 region has 16 residues. The chain's CDR3 is CASSPGWSGNTDTQYF. Written as DNA, the CDR3 is TGTGCCAGCAGTCCGGGTTGGAGCGGGAACACAGATACGCAGTATTTT.

This chain uses TRBV3-1 (or the pseudogene TRBV3-2) with TRBJ1-2; 10 bases are a match to TRBD1. There are 13 residues in the CDR3. Germline assignment: CDR1 LGHDT and CDR2 YNNKEL (reference sequence). Trimming took 4 bases from V and 6 from J; bases not matched to a gene: 2. This CDR3 reads CASSPGTGDGYTF. The CDR3 DNA reads TGTGCCAGCAGCCCGGGGACAGGGGATGGCTACACCTTC.

The rearrangement joins TRBV30 to TRBJ2-1; D remains unclear. V was pared by 0 bases and J by 0 bases, with 9 bases between. Per germline, CDR1 GTSNPN and CDR2 SVGIG (reference sequence). The CDR3 runs to 15 residues. The CDR3 nucleotides read TGTGCCTGGAGTGTACTACGGAGCTCCTACAATGAGCAGTTCTTC. Its protein is CAWSVLRSSYNEQFF.

This sequence joins TRBV28 and TRBJ1-2; possible D gene TRBD1, 6 bases. This CDR3 comprises 14 residues. V was pared by 8 bases and J by 0 bases, with 13 bases between. The germline gives CDR1 MDHEN, CDR2 SYDVKM. The CDR3 spells CASALQGSNYGYTF. CDR3 DNA sequence: TGTGCCAGCGCTTTACAGGGCTCTAACTATGGCTACACCTTC.

As DNA, the CDR3 is TGTGCCAGCAGCCCTCGGACTAGCGGACCCCCCCTGGCGCAGTATTTT. This encodes CASSPRTSGPPLAQYF. V gene TRBV5-4 combines with J gene TRBJ2-3, with TRBD2 matching 10 bases. Germline V lookup: CDR1 SGHNT, CDR2 YYREEE (reference sequence). The length of the CDR3 is 16 residues. J gave up 10 bases and V 4 bases, and 15 bases lay outside the gene matches.

This clone was found once. The V and J genes are TRBV18 and TRBJ2-7; a possible D gene is TRBD1 (5 bases). The CDR3 contains 14 residues. Trimming removed 3 bases from V and 2 bases from J, with 11 bases in between. The germline gives CDR1 KGHSH, CDR2 LQKENI. The CDR3: CASSPNRRTYEQYF. The DNA of the CDR3 is TGTGCCAGCTCACCCAACAGGAGAACCTACGAGCAGTACTTC.

The chain carries TRBV3-1 (or the pseudogene TRBV3-2) and TRBJ2-7, with D possibly matching TRBD1 (5 bases). The CDR3 has 15 residues. The germline V gene encodes CDR1 LGHDT and CDR2 YNNKEL (reference sequence). The germline V and J ends were trimmed by 4 bases and 5 bases, with 18 bases remaining between them. The CDR3 is CASSRGQNLPDEQYF. DNA of the CDR3: TGTGCCAGCAGCCGAGGACAAAACCTACCCGACGAGCAGTACTTC.

V is TRBV19 and J is TRBJ1-2; D is undetermined. Looked up from germline, CDR1 is LNHDA and CDR2 is SQIVND (reference sequence). CDR3 length: 14 residues. Deletions cut 3 bases from V and 8 bases from J, with 16 bases between. The CDR3 loop is CASSILGSLGGYTF. The DNA of the CDR3 is TGTGCCAGTAGTATCCTCGGGAGTCTGGGGGGCTACACCTTC.

In this sample, this clone turned up a few times. The chain links TRBV28 to TRBJ2-3; 7 nucleotides agree with TRBD2. Germline V CDR1 and CDR2: MDHEN, SYDVKM. V was clipped by 1 base and J by 6 bases; unmatched bases: 1. This CDR3 is built from 13 residues. The chain's CDR3 is CASSLYGGDTQYF. The CDR3 nucleotides are TGTGCCAGCAGTTTATACGGGGGGGATACGCAGTATTTT.

The chain is built from TRBV4-1 and TRBJ2-4; D not certain. Trimming took off 5 bases at V and 0 bases at J, with 14 bases between the two ends. This CDR3 contains 16 residues. The germline gives CDR1 MGHRA, CDR2 YSYEKL. CDR3 DNA sequence: TGCGCCAGCAGCTTAGGAGACGACTTAGCCAAAAACATTCAGTACTTC. It translates to CASSLGDDLAKNIQYF.

In DNA, the CDR3 is TGCGCCAGCAGCTCCGGACTAGCGGGGGGTCTCAACACAGATACGCAGTATTTT. It codes for CASSSGLAGGLNTDTQYF. V gene TRBV5-1 combines with J gene TRBJ2-3, with 14 bases that match TRBD2. CDR1 and CDR2 from the germline V gene are SGHRS and YFSETQ. The V segment lost 3 bases and the J segment 2 bases; nucleotides outside the gene matches: 8. This CDR3 region has 18 residues.

This clone showed up just once. The J gene is TRBJ1-1, the V gene TRBV6-4, with a weak D call TRBD1 (5 bases). V lost 0 bases and J 1 base, leaving 18 bases between the germline ends. The CDR3 totals 18 residues. CDR1 MRHNA and CDR2 SNTAGT come from the germline V gene. CDR3 sequence: CASSDSNFARGRNTEAFF. In DNA form, the CDR3 reads TGTGCCAGCAGTGACTCGAACTTCGCGCGGGGCAGGAACACTGAAGCTTTCTTT.

This clone was detected once. The chain combines TRBV7-8 with TRBJ2-1, with TRBD2 identical over 9 bases. CDR1 is SGHVS and CDR2 is FQNEAQ in the germline V gene. The CDR3 extends over 15 amino acids. V lost 8 bases, J lost 2 bases, and 7 bases stayed unmatched. The CDR3 is CASAARTSAYNEQFF. The CDR3 DNA sequence: TGTGCCAGCGCTGCGAGGACTAGCGCCTACAATGAGCAGTTCTTC. Variable domain in full (rest from reference TRBV7-8 and TRBJ2-1): GAGVSQSPRYKVAKRGQDVALRCDPISGHVSLFWYQQALGQGPEFLTYFQNEAQLDKSGLPSDRFFAERPEGSVSTLKIQRTQQEDSAVYLCASAARTSAYNEQFFGPGTRLTVL.

The chain is built from TRBV25-1 and TRBJ1-3; no firm D call. Germline V gene sequence: CDR1 MGHDK, CDR2 SYGVNS. The CDR3 extends over 14 amino acids. The V end lost 4 bases, the J end lost 3 bases, and 10 bases lay between the germline ends. In nucleotides, the CDR3 is TGTGCCAGCAGTGCTTCGAGTGGTGGAAACACCATATATTTT. Protein product: CASSASSGGNTIYF.

This clone showed up many times. This chain connects TRBV5-1 to TRBJ2-5; D might be TRBD1 (6 bases). V shed 6 bases and J shed 3 bases, with 15 bases lying between them. CDR3 length: 14 residues. CDR1 is SGHRS, CDR2 YFSETQ, per germline. The CDR3: CASTISTGKETQYF. The CDR3 bases are TGCGCCAGCACTATTTCAACAGGGAAAGAGACCCAGTACTTC.

This clone was observed a single time. The chain links TRBV2 to TRBJ1-4; 8 positions match TRBD1. The germline V gene has CDR1 SNHLY and CDR2 FYNNEI. The CDR3 is 14 residues long. Germline trimming cut 6 bases from V and 5 bases from J; bases unmatched to any gene: 5. Here the CDR3 DNA reads TGTGCCAGCAGCCCCGGGACAGGAAATGAAAAACTGTTTTTT. Translation: CASSPGTGNEKLFF.

V and J are TRBV2 and TRBJ2-7; perhaps TRBD1 as D (6 bases). CDR1 is SNHLY and CDR2 is FYNNEI in the germline V gene. The CDR3 spans 13 residues. V gave up 5 bases and J gave up 3 bases, with 11 bases separating them. CDR3 loop: CASSNGGGYEQYF. CDR3 DNA sequence: TGTGCCAGCAGTAATGGGGGCGGCTACGAGCAGTACTTC.

The CDR3 is CAWKRPGQGSNYGYTF. CDR3 nucleotide sequence: TGTGCCTGGAAACGACCGGGACAGGGATCTAACTATGGCTACACCTTC. The rearrangement uses TRBV30 and TRBJ1-2; 9 bases fit TRBD1. V lost 4 bases, J lost 0 bases, and 9 bases stayed unmatched. Germline V gene sequence: CDR1 GTSNPN, CDR2 SVGIG (reference sequence). The CDR3 spans 16 residues.

Remarks on this clone: This sample includes further DNA sequences coding for the same CDR3. This chain connects TRBV14 to TRBJ1-6, with D unclear. Trimming took 3 bases from V and 6 from J, leaving 9 bases between them. The germline gives CDR1 SGHDN, CDR2 FVKESK. CDR3 length equals 14 residues. CDR3 residues: CASSQETGNSPLHF. The CDR3 region has the DNA TGTGCCAGCAGCCAGGAGACTGGTAATTCACCCCTCCACTTT.

The gene calls are TRBV6-1 and TRBJ1-6, with unresolved D. The ends were cut back, 1 base at V and 10 bases at J, with 14 bases in the middle. The CDR3 totals 15 residues. CDR1 MNHNS and CDR2 SASEGT come from the germline V gene. CDR3 DNA sequence: TGTGCCAGCAGTGAAGGGGGAGGGAGTCGGTCACCCCTCCACTTT. Residues: CASSEGGGSRSPLHF.

The DNA for the CDR3 is TGTGCCAGCAGCCCTTCGACAGGGGCTGGGGAAAACATTCAGTACTTC. Encoded protein: CASSPSTGAGENIQYF. The chain employs TRBV3-1 (or the pseudogene TRBV3-2) and TRBJ2-4; 8 positions agree with TRBD1. Germline values: CDR1 LGHDT, CDR2 YNNKEL (reference sequence). J gave up 5 bases and V 4 bases, and 10 bases lay outside the gene matches. The CDR3 is made up of 16 amino acids.

The V gene is TRBV7-2, the J gene TRBJ2-1, with 12 bases fitting TRBD2. Germline V gives CDR1 SGHTA, CDR2 FQGNSA. The V segment lost 0 bases and the J segment 5 bases; nucleotides outside the gene matches: 11. This CDR3 region has 19 residues. The CDR3 sequence: CASSLAIKLAGGIHNEQFF. In nucleotides, the CDR3 is TGTGCCAGCAGCTTAGCAATTAAGCTAGCGGGAGGGATCCACAATGAGCAGTTCTTC.

The chain is built from TRBV5-6 and TRBJ2-7; 12 bases fit TRBD2. The V gene's germline CDR1 is SGHDT and CDR2 YYEEEE. The CDR3 extends over 18 amino acids. The junction had 11 bases not matched to a gene; V was cut back by 1 base and J by 3 bases. The DNA of the CDR3 is TGTGCCAGCAGCTTGCTGGCTAGCGGGAGGGCACCCAGCTACGAGCAGTACTTC. Its translation: CASSLLASGRAPSYEQYF.